Below are 11 T cell receptor beta chains sequenced from a single sample in a study of radiation and T cells in renal cell carcinoma (dated by TCRdb to 2020 to 2022). The time point label, read with the paper, signifies: blood 4 weeks post-SBRT, at nephrectomy. Per the publication, the treatment or condition label means: 15 Gy SBRT to primary tumor, nephrectomy 4 weeks later. Receptor libraries were prepared by the immunoSEQ multiplex PCR assay. The source is immuneACCESS, and TCRdb retained only in-frame sequences with V and J called. Part of the clones is not carried over; for the studies checked, unresolved V genes explain less than half of this, and the remainder is unexplained. The sample table shows 150,000 to 200,000 clones, and roughly nine tenths are seen once. The ten largest account for roughly 12% of the sample. Sequenced here: blood, sampled from a patient whose treatment included radiotherapy and nephrectomy. These receptors were obtained from a woman aged 45-60 years with renal cell carcinoma.

This chain links TRBV5-6 with TRBJ1-1; D gene ambiguous. Germline-derived CDR1 and CDR2 are SGHDT and YYEEEE. Between the trimmed V and J ends, which lost 0 bases and 6 bases, there was a span of 12 bases. The CDR3 contains 14 residues. The CDR3 nucleotides read TGTGCCAGCAGCTTGGTCCCGGAAGGCCCTGAAGCTTTCTTT. It specifies CASSLVPEGPEAFF.

V usage is TRBV5-6 and J usage is TRBJ2-2; D possibly matches TRBD1 or TRBD2 (5 bases each). V was clipped by 4 bases and J by 6 bases, with 16 bases between them. This CDR3 comprises 15 residues. Germline CDR1 and CDR2: SGHDT and YYEEEE. CDR3 sequence reads: CASSVDRRGPGELFF. DNA of the CDR3: TGTGCCAGCAGCGTCGACCGAAGGGGACCCGGGGAGCTGTTTTTT.

The genes are TRBV7-6 and TRBJ1-3; possible D gene TRBD1, 5 bases. Deletions cut 3 bases from V and 4 bases from J, with 13 bases between. The CDR3 consists of 15 residues. CDR1 is SGHVS, CDR2 FNYEAQ, per germline. The CDR3 reads CASSLGRVVGNTIYF. The CDR3 DNA follows: TGTGCCAGCAGCTTGGGCAGGGTGGTCGGAAACACCATATATTTT.

The gene calls are TRBV9 and TRBJ2-5; 12 nucleotides agree with TRBD2. The CDR3 contains 18 residues. Germline loops: CDR1 SGDLS, CDR2 YYNGEE. V was pared by 0 bases and J by 4 bases, with 10 bases of the junction left unmatched. The CDR3 DNA reads TGTGCCAGCAGCGTAGAAGGACTAGCGGGGTCTCAAGGAGAGACCCAGTACTTC. Amino acids: CASSVEGLAGSQGETQYF.

The chain couples TRBV5-1 to TRBJ2-1, with 9 bases aligning to TRBD1. Losses at the gene ends were 2 bases for V and 1 base for J; bases not matched to a gene: 1. The CDR3 covers 15 residues. Per the germline V gene, CDR1 is SGHRS and CDR2 is YFSETQ. The DNA of the CDR3 is TGCGCCAGCAGCTTTGACAGGGGGTCCTACAATGAGCAGTTCTTC. This encodes CASSFDRGSYNEQFF.

The CDR3 is CASSTQRDLHNNEQFF. In DNA, the CDR3 is TGCGCCAGCAGCACTCAACGGGACTTGCACAACAATGAGCAGTTCTTC. The chain employs TRBV4-3 and TRBJ2-1, with D maybe TRBD2 (6 bases). Trimming took off 5 bases at V and 5 bases at J, with 19 bases between the two ends. This CDR3 spans 16 amino acids. In germline, CDR1 is LGHNA, CDR2 YSLEER.

The chain employs TRBV30 and TRBJ2-4, with 12 bases lining up with TRBD2. V gave up 5 bases and J gave up 8 bases; unmatched junction bases: 7. CDR1 GTSNPN and CDR2 SVGIG come from the germline V gene (reference sequence). The CDR3 totals 14 residues. The CDR3 nucleotides read TGTGCCTGGGCTAGCGGGGGGGCTATATACATTCAGTACTTC. This translates into CAWASGGAIYIQYF. The full variable domain, rest sourced from reference TRBV30 and TRBJ2-4, is SQTIHQWPATLVQPVGSPLSLECTVEGTSNPNLYWYRQAAGRGLQLLFYSVGIGQISSEVPQNLSASRPQDRQFILSSKKLLLSDSGFYLCAWASGGAIYIQYFGAGTRLSVL.

V gene TRBV7-8 combines with J gene TRBJ1-1; D is uncertain. V was trimmed by 1 base and J by 0 bases, leaving 6 bases between them. The CDR3 extends over 14 amino acids. CDR1 and CDR2 (germline): SGHVS, FQNEAQ. The CDR3 sequence is CASSLGALNTEAFF. CDR3 bases: TGTGCCAGCAGCTTAGGGGCATTGAACACTGAAGCTTTCTTT.

The rearrangement joins TRBV30 to TRBJ1-3; possibly TRBD1 for D (6 bases). V gave up 2 bases and J gave up 3 bases, with 17 bases separating them. The CDR3 loop spans 16 amino acids. CDR1 GTSNPN and CDR2 SVGIG come from the germline V gene (reference sequence). The CDR3 reads CAWSRNVGANGNTIYF. CDR3 nucleotide sequence: TGTGCCTGGAGTAGAAATGTGGGGGCAAATGGAAACACCATATATTTT.

In DNA form, the CDR3 reads TGTGCCAGTAGTATAAGAGGGCGATATAACTATGGCTACACCTTC. It is translated as CASSIRGRYNYGYTF. V gene TRBV19 combines with J gene TRBJ1-2; D not certain. Germline CDR1 is LNHDA and CDR2 is SQIVND (reference sequence). This CDR3 contains 15 residues. V was trimmed by 2 bases and J by 1 base, leaving 11 bases between them.

The chain has TRBV2 and TRBJ1-3, with unresolved D. V was cut by 6 bases and J by 0 bases, with 9 bases left in between. There are 14 residues in the CDR3. Germline V gene lookup returns CDR1 SNHLY and CDR2 FYNNEI. DNA for the CDR3: TGTGCCAGCAGACTCACTAGCTCTGGAAACACCATATATTTT. The encoded protein is CASRLTSSGNTIYF.